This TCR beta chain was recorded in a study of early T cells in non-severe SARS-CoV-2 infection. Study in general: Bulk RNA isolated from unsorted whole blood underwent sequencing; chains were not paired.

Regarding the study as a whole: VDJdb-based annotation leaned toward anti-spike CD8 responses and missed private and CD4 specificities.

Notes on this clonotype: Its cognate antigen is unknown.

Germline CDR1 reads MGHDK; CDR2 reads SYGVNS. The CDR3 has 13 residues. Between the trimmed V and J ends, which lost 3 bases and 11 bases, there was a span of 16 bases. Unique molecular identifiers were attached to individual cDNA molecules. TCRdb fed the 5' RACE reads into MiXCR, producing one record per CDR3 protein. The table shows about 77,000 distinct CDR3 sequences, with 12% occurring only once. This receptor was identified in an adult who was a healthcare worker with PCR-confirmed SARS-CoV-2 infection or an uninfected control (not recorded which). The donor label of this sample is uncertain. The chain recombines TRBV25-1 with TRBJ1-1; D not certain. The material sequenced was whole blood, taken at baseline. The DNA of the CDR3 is TGTGCCAGCAGTGAGGCTGCGCGGGGTGGTGCTTTCTTT. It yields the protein CASSEAARGGAFF.